This TCR beta chain was observed in a study of cytomegalovirus exposure and HLA in healthy donors. With 60 Vbeta and 13 Jbeta primers, the PCR was carried out. Sequencing was performed with immunoSEQ multiplex PCR; in TCRdb, only in-frame clones are kept and a portion is missing. Among under 250,000 clones listed, around 79% were seen once. About this clone itself: Its specificity is unknown.

Points from the study as a whole: The study reported that TCR beta sequences accurately predicted HLA-A and HLA-B alleles in most subjects. On later analysis, the bulk of CMV-associated TCR beta chains appeared to be HLA-restricted. Among TCR beta chains, those listed as cytomegalovirus-associated numbered around 180. In a later analysis, TCR association rates varied by HLA locus: DRB1 most, HLA-C fewest.

This CDR3 spans 14 amino acids. The J segment lost 6 bases and the V segment lost 4 bases, leaving 8 bases of the junction unmatched. Germline V gene lookup returns CDR1 SGDLS and CDR2 YYNGEE. The chain carries TRBV9 and TRBJ2-7, with 9 positions matching TRBD1. This clonotype originated in a male donor in good health and CMV-seronegative. Sequencing input: PBMCs. This chain's CDR3 is CASSPSGTGREQYF. CDR3 DNA sequence: TGTGCCAGCAGCCCCTCCGGGACAGGGCGCGAGCAGTACTTC.